The clone carrying this T cell receptor beta chain was counted between two and nine times. Antigen specificity is unknown. Ophthalmopathy in the patients scored at least 3 on Clinical Activity Score and at least 4 on NOSPECS grade, lasting under 3 months. These data originate in a study of T cells in Graves' hyperthyroidism and ophthalmopathy. V gave up 3 bases and J gave up 6 bases, with 6 bases separating them. The CDR3 has 11 residues. Looked up from germline, CDR1 is LNHNV and CDR2 is YYDKDF (reference sequence). Study-level results: Most expanded thyroid clonotypes above 0.001 also appeared in blood. A model built on 13 V-J features separated ophthalmopathy from stable hyperthyroidism.

Authors of the study amplified TCR beta CDR3 regions from RNA transcripts. When the TCR CDR3 underwent first-round RT-PCR, the HTBI primer set was used. In TCRdb, the multiplex PCR reads were re-called with MiXCR into one record per CDR3 protein. The data contain roughly 640,000 distinct CDR3 sequences, more than 15% of them singletons. V gene TRBV15 combines with J gene TRBJ2-7; no definite D call. This TCR came from a woman in her thirties or forties with Graves' ophthalmopathy. The specimen was blood. In DNA form, the CDR3 reads TGTGCCACCAGCAGTCTTCGCGAGCAGTACTTC. Translated, it gives CATSSLREQYF.